The 12 T cell receptor beta chains reported below all come from one sample, sequenced in a study of blood T cell repertoires in COVID-19. The assay was immunoSEQ multiplex PCR, and TCRdb's table has in-frame clones only and misses some. The sample shows 9,500 to 13,000 clones, 75% to 90% of them seen only once. Material for sequencing was peripheral blood. These receptors originate from a human donor in a cohort sampled during active COVID-19.

The rearrangement links TRBV3-1 (or the pseudogene TRBV3-2) to TRBJ2-7; 8 bases match TRBD2. With V trimmed by 5 bases and J by 4 bases, 7 bases remained unmatched. Germline V gives CDR1 LGHDT, CDR2 YNNKEL (reference sequence). This CDR3 contains 14 residues. CDR3 in amino acids: CASSTTSGQYEQYF. CDR3 in DNA: TGTGCCAGCAGCACCACTAGCGGCCAATACGAGCAGTACTTC.

This clone ranks as medium-sized. The V call is TRBV10-2, the J call TRBJ1-1; 7 bases map to TRBD1. This CDR3 is built from 15 residues. Germline assignment: CDR1 WSHSY and CDR2 SAAADI. V dropped 3 bases and J dropped 1; count of bases not matched to a gene: 5. CDR3 residues: CASSDRGTANTEAFF. In DNA, the CDR3 is TGCGCCAGCAGTGATCGGGGGACAGCGAACACTGAAGCTTTCTTT.

The CDR3 loop reads CASSFSGQGSPYGYTF. As DNA, the CDR3 is TGTGCCAGCAGTTTTTCAGGACAGGGGTCCCCATATGGCTACACCTTC. This chain connects TRBV28 to TRBJ1-2, with 9 bases identical to TRBD1. This CDR3 spans 16 amino acids. Germline CDR1 reads MDHEN; CDR2 reads SYDVKM. Germline trimming cut 3 bases from V and 5 bases from J; bases unmatched to any gene: 10.

This chain joins TRBV9 and TRBJ2-7; possibly TRBD2 for D (6 bases). CDR3 length: 15 amino acids. CDR1 SGDLS and CDR2 YYNGEE come from the germline V gene. V dropped 0 bases and J dropped 2 bases, with 12 bases sitting between them. CDR3 bases: TGTGCCAGCAGCGTAGGGCTAGCGAGTACCTACGAGCAGTACTTC. Its protein product is CASSVGLASTYEQYF.

This chain uses TRBV29-1 with TRBJ1-2, with D perhaps matching TRBD1 (5 bases). V was pared by 5 bases and J by 4 bases, with 11 bases between. The germline V gene has CDR1 SQVTM and CDR2 ANQGSEA. The CDR3 totals 12 residues. The DNA for the CDR3 is TGCAGCGTTTCCGACGACAGCTATGGCTACACCTTC. Its translation: CSVSDDSYGYTF.

The rearrangement joins TRBV11-2 to TRBJ2-7, with 7 bases lining up with TRBD1. Per germline, CDR1 SGHAT and CDR2 FQNNGV. J gave up 4 bases and V 1 base, and 1 base lay outside the gene matches. The CDR3 length is 13 residues. CDR3 nucleotides: TGTGCCAGCAGCTTAGCCAGGGGGTACGAGCAGTACTTC. Encoded protein: CASSLARGYEQYF.

This clone was seen a handful of times. J is TRBJ1-1 and V is TRBV7-9; possibly TRBD1 for D (6 bases). The germline V gene encodes CDR1 SEHNR and CDR2 FQNEAQ (reference sequence). Trimming stripped 4 bases from V and 7 bases from J, with 10 bases between. The CDR3 runs 12 residues. CDR3 nucleotide sequence: TGTGCCAGCAGCTCCGGGACACGTGAAGCTTTCTTT. Residues: CASSSGTREAFF.

V and J are TRBV28 and TRBJ2-3; TRBD1 is a possible D gene (6 bases). V was trimmed by 3 bases and J by 2 bases, leaving 12 bases between them. CDR1 and CDR2 (germline): MDHEN, SYDVKM. This CDR3 comprises 15 residues. The CDR3 DNA sequence: TGTGCCAGCAGTTTCGGGACGGGACACACAGATACGCAGTATTTT. It translates to CASSFGTGHTDTQYF.

V gene TRBV5-1 combines with J gene TRBJ1-2; D call uncertain. Trimming cost V 5 bases and J 4 bases, with 12 bases left between them. The CDR3 contains 13 residues. The V gene's germline CDR1 is SGHRS and CDR2 YFSETQ. The CDR3 reads CASRPSTGYGYTF. The CDR3 DNA is TGCGCCAGCAGACCTTCGACGGGCTATGGCTACACCTTC. Full variable domain (missing parts from reference TRBV5-1 and TRBJ1-2): KAGVTQTPRYLIKTRGQQVTLSCSPISGHRSVSWYQQTPGQGLQFLFEYFSETQRNKGNFPGRFSGRQFSNSRSEMNVSTLELGDSALYLCASRPSTGYGYTFGSGTRLTVV.

The CDR3, as DNA: TGTGCCAGCAGCACGGACGGACTAGCGGGAAACACCGGGGAGCTGTTTTTT. Translating it yields CASSTDGLAGNTGELFF. This chain links TRBV5-4 with TRBJ2-2; TRBD2 matches 12 bases. Germline V gives CDR1 SGHNT, CDR2 YYREEE (reference sequence). CDR3 length: 17 amino acids. V lost 4 bases to trimming and J lost 2 bases; unmatched junction nucleotides: 6.

This chain joins TRBV6-1 and TRBJ2-7; a possible D gene is TRBD2 (5 bases). V lost 2 bases, J lost 0 bases, and 11 bases lay in between. Germline CDR1 is MNHNS and CDR2 is SASEGT. The CDR3 is 15 amino acids. As DNA, the CDR3 is TGTGCCAGCAGTGAACCGGGGTTGAGCTCCTACGAGCAGTACTTC. It specifies CASSEPGLSSYEQYF.

This clone occurred a few times. The chain has TRBV7-9 and TRBJ1-4; TRBD1 matches at 8 bases. V shed 3 bases, J shed 8 bases, and the junction held 5 bases outside the gene matches. This CDR3 is built from 14 residues. Germline V gene lookup returns CDR1 SEHNR and CDR2 FQNEAQ (reference sequence). The CDR3 here is CASSFAGGREKLFF. Here the CDR3 DNA reads TGTGCCAGCAGCTTTGCAGGGGGCAGGGAAAAACTGTTTTTT.